The entry below describes one T cell receptor (beta chain). This sample was taken from a study of beta chain features in type 1 diabetes. Study-wide background: Over all samples combined, more than 90,000,000 sorted cells were examined.

Reverse transcribing all isolated RNA meant expressed TCRB transcripts were sequenced. TCRdb keeps only in-frame clones here, not all; method: immunoSEQ multiplex PCR. This table has about 150,000 clones, around 10% appearing once. The V end lost 0 bases, the J end lost 1 base, and 17 bases lay between the germline ends. Per the germline V gene, CDR1 is MGHRA and CDR2 is YSYEKL. CDR3 length: 18 residues. V usage is TRBV4-1 and J usage is TRBJ2-3, with D possibly TRBD2 on 6 matching bases. Sequencing was performed on central memory CD4+ T cells from blood. The sequence came from a man younger than 35 in good health. The DNA for the CDR3 is TGCGCCAGCAGCCAAGATATTCGGGGGTCGGGGCGCACAGATACGCAGTATTTT. Amino acid sequence: CASSQDIRGSGRTDTQYF.